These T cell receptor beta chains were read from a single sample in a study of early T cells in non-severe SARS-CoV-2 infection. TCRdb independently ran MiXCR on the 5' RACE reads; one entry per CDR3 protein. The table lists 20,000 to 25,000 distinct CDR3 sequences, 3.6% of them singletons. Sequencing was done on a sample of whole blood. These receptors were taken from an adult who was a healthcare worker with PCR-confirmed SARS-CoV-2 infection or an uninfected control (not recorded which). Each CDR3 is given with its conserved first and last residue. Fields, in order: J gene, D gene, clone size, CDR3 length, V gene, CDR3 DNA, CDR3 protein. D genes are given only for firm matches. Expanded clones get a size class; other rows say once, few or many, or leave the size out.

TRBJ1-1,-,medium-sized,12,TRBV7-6,TGTGCCAGCAGCTTAATTCCCCGGGAAGCTTTCTTT,CASSLIPREAFF
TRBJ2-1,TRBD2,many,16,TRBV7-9,TGTGCCAGCAGCTTAGGTCCTAGCGGGAAACACAATGAGCAGTTCTTC,CASSLGPSGKHNEQFF
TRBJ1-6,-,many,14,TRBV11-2,TGTGCCAGCAGCCCGGGACCGGGGCATTCACCCCTCCACTTT,CASSPGPGHSPLHF
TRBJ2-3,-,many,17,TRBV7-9,TGTGCCAGCAGCTTAGGGGGCGGACCCACCCCCACAGATACGCAGTATTTT,CASSLGGGPTPTDTQYF
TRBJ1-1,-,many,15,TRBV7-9,TGTGCCAGCAGCTTAATGGGCGTTTTGAACACTGAAGCTTTCTTT,CASSLMGVLNTEAFF
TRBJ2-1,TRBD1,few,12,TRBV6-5,TGTGCCAGCAGCAGACAGGGGGATGAGCAGTTCTTC,CASSRQGDEQFF
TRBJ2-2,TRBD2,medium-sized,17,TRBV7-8,TGTGCCAGCAGCTTAGCACGTGGGACTAGTAATACCGGGGAGCTGTTTTTT,CASSLARGTSNTGELFF
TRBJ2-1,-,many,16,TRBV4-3,TGCGCCAGCAGCCAAGCAGCAACCTTCCCCAACAATGAGCAGTTCTTC,CASSQAATFPNNEQFF
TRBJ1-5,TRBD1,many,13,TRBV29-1,TGCAGCGTGACGGACAGGGACAATCAGCCCCAGCATTTT,CSVTDRDNQPQHF
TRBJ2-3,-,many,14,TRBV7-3,TGTGCCAGCAGCTTAACTCCCCTCACAGATACGCAGTATTTT,CASSLTPLTDTQYF
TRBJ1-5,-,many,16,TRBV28,TGTGCCAGCAGCCCGACCCCCGGGACCAAGAATCAGCCCCAGCATTTT,CASSPTPGTKNQPQHF
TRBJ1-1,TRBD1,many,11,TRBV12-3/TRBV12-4,TGTGCCAGCAGCTTTGGTAGCCACAGGGGTTTC,CASSFGSHRGF
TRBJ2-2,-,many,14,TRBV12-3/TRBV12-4,TGTGCCAGCAGTTTAGCGCCAGGGCCCGGGGAGCTGTTTTTT,CASSLAPGPGELFF
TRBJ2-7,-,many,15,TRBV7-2,TGTGCCAGCAGCTTAGTATTGGGACGGAGCTACGAGCAGTACTTC,CASSLVLGRSYEQYF
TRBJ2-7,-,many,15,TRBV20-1,TGCAGTGCTAGAAAAGGGCCAGACTTTTCCTACGAGCAGTACTTC,CSARKGPDFSYEQYF
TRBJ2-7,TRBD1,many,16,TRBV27,TGTGCCAGCAGTTCTACCAACAGGGGGCGGACGAGCGAGCAGTACTTC,CASSSTNRGRTSEQYF
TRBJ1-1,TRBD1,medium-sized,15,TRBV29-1,TGCAGCGCACGAACCGGGACAGGGGGCAGGAATGAAGCTTTCTTT,CSARTGTGGRNEAFF
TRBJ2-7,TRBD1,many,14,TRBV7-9,TGTGCCAGCTCCGGGACAGGGGTCTCCTACGAGCAGTACTTC,CASSGTGVSYEQYF
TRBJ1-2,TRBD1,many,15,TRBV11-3,TGTGCCAGCAGCTTAGTCCTGGGACAGGGCGGTGGCTACACCTTC,CASSLVLGQGGGYTF
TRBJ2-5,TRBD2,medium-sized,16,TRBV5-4,TGTGCCAGCAGCGTGGCAGGTGGGAGGGCCGGTGAGACCCAGTACTTC,CASSVAGGRAGETQYF
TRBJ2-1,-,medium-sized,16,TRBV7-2,TGTGCCAGCAGCTTAGGACTTCTTAGCTCCTACAATGAGCAGTTCTTC,CASSLGLLSSYNEQFF
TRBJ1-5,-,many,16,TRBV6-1,TGTGCCAGCAGTGTATGGGTAGAGGACGGGAATCAGCCCCAGCATTTT,CASSVWVEDGNQPQHF
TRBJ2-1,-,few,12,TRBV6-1,TGTGCCAGCAGTGACGGAGGGGGCGCCGGGTTCTTC,CASSDGGGAGFF
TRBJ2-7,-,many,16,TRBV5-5,TGTGCCAGCAGCCTGGCGGGGGACAGCCGAACCTACGAGCAGTACTTC,CASSLAGDSRTYEQYF
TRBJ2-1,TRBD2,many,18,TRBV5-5,TGTGCCAGCAGCTTTCTGGGACTAGCGGGAGTTATCTACAATGAGCAGTTCTTC,CASSFLGLAGVIYNEQFF
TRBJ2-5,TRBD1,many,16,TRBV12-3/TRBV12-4,TGTGCCAGCAGTCCCCGGACAGGGGGCGTATTAGAGACCCAGTACTTC,CASSPRTGGVLETQYF
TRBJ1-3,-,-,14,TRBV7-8,TGTGCCAGCAGCTTAACCGGGGAAGGAAACACCATATATTTT,CASSLTGEGNTIYF
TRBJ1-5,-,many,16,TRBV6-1,TGTGCCAGCAGTGAAACGGAGGCATGGAGCAATCAGCCCCAGCATTTT,CASSETEAWSNQPQHF
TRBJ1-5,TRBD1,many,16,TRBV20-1,TGCAGTGCTAGTCATCAGGGGGCACATGGCAATCAGCCCCAGCATTTT,CSASHQGAHGNQPQHF
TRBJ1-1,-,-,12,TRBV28,TGTGCCAGCAGACTCAAGAACACTGAAGCTTTCTTT,CASRLKNTEAFF
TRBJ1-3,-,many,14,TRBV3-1,TGTGCCAGCAACCCGACAGTCTCTGGAAACACCATATATTTT,CASNPTVSGNTIYF
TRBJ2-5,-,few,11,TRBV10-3,TGTGCCACCAAAGGAGGGGAGACCCAGTACTTC,CATKGGETQYF
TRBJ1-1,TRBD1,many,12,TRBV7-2,TGTGCCAGCAGCTTTGAGCAGGGGGGAACTTTCTTT,CASSFEQGGTFF
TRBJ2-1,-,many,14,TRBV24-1,TGTGCCACCAGTGTCAGCGGAACGGGGAATGAGCAGTTCTTC,CATSVSGTGNEQFF
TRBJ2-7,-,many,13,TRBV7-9,TGTGCCAGCAGCTTAGCGATAGGCTACGAGCAGTACTTC,CASSLAIGYEQYF
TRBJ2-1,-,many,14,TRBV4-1,TGCGCCAGCAGCTCAGGGCCTAGAGGTGATGAGCAGTTCTTC,CASSSGPRGDEQFF
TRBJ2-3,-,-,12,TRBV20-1,TGCAGTGCAACGGGAGAAACAGATACGCAGTATTTT,CSATGETDTQYF